This TCR beta chain was sequenced during a study of control samples from healthy donors and cancer patients. Germline lookup yields CDR1 SGHTA and CDR2 FQGNSA. The CDR3 totals 17 residues. The V end was cut by 3 bases, the J end by 9 bases, with 21 bases between. The protocol was immunoSEQ multiplex PCR, while the TCRdb copy is restricted to in-frame clones and leaves out a portion. The sample gives 200,000 to 250,000 clones, just under 95% of which show up once; over 1.2% is in the top ten. This sequence originates from a man in his fifties in good health. The sample taken for sequencing was blood. The chain joins TRBV7-2 to TRBJ1-6; D possibly corresponds to TRBD1 (6 bases). CDR3 nucleotide sequence: TGTGCCAGCAGCTTGTTACAGGGAGGCCAAGGACGTTCACCCCTCCACTTT. Translating it yields CASSLLQGGQGRSPLHF. Using reference TRBV7-2 and TRBJ1-6 for the parts outside the CDR3, the full variable domain is GAGVSQSPSNKVTEKGKDVELRCDPISGHTALYWYRQSLGQGLEFLIYFQGNSAPDKSGLPSDRFSAERTGGSVSTLTIQRTQQEDSAVYLCASSLLQGGQGRSPLHFGNGTRLTVT.